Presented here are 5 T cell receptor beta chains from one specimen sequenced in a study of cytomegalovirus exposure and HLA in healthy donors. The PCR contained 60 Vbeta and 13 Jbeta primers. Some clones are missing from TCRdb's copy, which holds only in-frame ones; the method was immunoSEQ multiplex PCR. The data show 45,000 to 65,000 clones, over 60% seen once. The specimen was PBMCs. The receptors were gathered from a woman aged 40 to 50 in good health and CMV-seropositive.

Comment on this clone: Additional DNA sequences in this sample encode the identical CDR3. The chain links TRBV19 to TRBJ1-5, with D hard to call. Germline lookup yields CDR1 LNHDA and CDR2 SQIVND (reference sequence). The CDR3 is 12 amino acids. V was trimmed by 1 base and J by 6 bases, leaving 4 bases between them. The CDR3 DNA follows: TGTGCCAGTAGTATAGGAGGTCAGCCCCAGCATTTT. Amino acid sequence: CASSIGGQPQHF.

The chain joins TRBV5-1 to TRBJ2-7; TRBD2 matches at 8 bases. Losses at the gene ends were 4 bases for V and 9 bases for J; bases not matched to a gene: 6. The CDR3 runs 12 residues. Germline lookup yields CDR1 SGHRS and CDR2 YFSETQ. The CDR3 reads CASSRGGVGQYF. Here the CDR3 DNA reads TGCGCCAGCAGCCGGGGGGGCGTTGGGCAGTACTTC.

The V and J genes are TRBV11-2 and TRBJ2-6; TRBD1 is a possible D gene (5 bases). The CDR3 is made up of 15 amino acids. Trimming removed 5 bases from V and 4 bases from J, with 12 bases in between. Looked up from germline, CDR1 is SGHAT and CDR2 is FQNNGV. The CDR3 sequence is CASSPDTRGANVLTF. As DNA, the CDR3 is TGTGCCAGCAGCCCGGACACGCGAGGGGCCAACGTCCTGACTTTC.

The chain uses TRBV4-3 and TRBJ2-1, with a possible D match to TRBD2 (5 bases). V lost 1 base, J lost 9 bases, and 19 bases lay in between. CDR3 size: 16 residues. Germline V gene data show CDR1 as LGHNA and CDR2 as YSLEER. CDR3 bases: TGCGCCAGCAGCCAAGGAATCGAGGGTACTCATATTGAGCAGTTCTTC. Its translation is CASSQGIEGTHIEQFF.

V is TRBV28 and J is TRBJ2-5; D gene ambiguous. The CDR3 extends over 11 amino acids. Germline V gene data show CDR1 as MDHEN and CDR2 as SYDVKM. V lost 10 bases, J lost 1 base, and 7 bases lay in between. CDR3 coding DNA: TGTGCCACTGCTAGCCAAGAGACCCAGTACTTC. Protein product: CATASQETQYF.